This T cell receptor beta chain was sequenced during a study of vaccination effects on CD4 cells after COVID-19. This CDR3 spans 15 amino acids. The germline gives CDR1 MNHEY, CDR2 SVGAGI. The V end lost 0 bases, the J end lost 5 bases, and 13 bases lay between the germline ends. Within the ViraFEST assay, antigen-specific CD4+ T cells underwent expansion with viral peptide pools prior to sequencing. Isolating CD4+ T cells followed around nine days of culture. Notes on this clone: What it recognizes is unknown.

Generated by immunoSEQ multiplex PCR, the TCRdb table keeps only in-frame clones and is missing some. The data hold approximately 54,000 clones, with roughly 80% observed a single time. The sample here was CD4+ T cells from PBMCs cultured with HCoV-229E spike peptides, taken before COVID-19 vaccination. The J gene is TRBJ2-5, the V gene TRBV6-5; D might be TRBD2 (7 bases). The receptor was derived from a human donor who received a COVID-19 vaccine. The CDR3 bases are TGTGCCAGCAGTTACTCGCGGCGGGGGCCGGAGACCCAGTACTTC. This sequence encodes CASSYSRRGPETQYF.